The rows below give T cell receptor beta chains drawn from one sample of a study of CD8 T cells in ankylosing spondylitis. From the 5' RACE reads, TCRdb called clonotypes with MiXCR, one entry per CDR3 protein. The table lists fewer than 400,000 distinct CDR3 sequences, 20% to 25% of them singletons, with roughly a sixth in the top ten. Material for sequencing was blood, either unsorted or a sorted T cell fraction (not recorded which). The origin of the receptors is a male donor with ankylosing spondylitis. Each CDR3 is given with its conserved first and last residue. D genes are given only for firm matches. Clone size is given for some rows only: seen once, a few or many times, or a class if the clone is expanded.

clone size	CDR3 length	V gene	D gene	J gene	CDR3 protein
NA	14	TRBV7-9	NA	TRBJ1-5	CASSFPADNQPQHF
NA	17	TRBV7-2	TRBD2	TRBJ2-7	CASSLRALRAGGYEQYF
NA	14	TRBV4-1	NA	TRBJ1-2	CASSQDVGSGGYTF
few	13	TRBV6-1	TRBD1	TRBJ2-3	CASSDDRGDTQYF
NA	14	TRBV7-2	NA	TRBJ2-7	CASSPVIPLYEQYF
few	17	TRBV3-1	NA	TRBJ2-2	CASSQEWSRMNTGELFF
few	15	TRBV5-5	TRBD1	TRBJ2-2	CASSSTGGDTGELFF
few	15	TRBV3-1	NA	TRBJ2-1	CASSQGMGLYNEQFF
few	14	TRBV11-3	TRBD2	TRBJ2-1	CASSSTGLAHEQFF
few	15	TRBV7-3	TRBD1	TRBJ2-1	CASSMVGQPYNEQFF
NA	18	TRBV15	NA	TRBJ2-1	CATSGMGTGSSSYNEQFF
NA	13	TRBV28	TRBD1	TRBJ1-5	CASNDRAAGPQHF
NA	15	TRBV10-3	TRBD1	TRBJ1-6	CAISAGTGTDSPLHF
NA	17	TRBV28	TRBD1	TRBJ2-7	CASSFNRGLTAGYEQYF
few	15	TRBV4-3	TRBD2	TRBJ2-1	CASSQVAGVSNEQFF
NA	13	TRBV2	NA	TRBJ1-1	CASSDGGYTEAFF
few	12	TRBV27	NA	TRBJ1-5	CASSVYQGPQHF
few	15	TRBV10-1	NA	TRBJ2-1	CASSDSGQPYNEQFF
NA	13	TRBV7-3	NA	TRBJ2-3	CASSWAGTDTQYF
few	14	TRBV12-3/TRBV12-4	TRBD2	TRBJ2-1	CASTRGLAGPGEFF
many	16	TRBV6-6	TRBD1	TRBJ1-1	CASSLPAGQGATEAFF
NA	15	TRBV5-1	NA	TRBJ2-7	CASSLVGEGSYEQYF
NA	14	TRBV20-1	NA	TRBJ2-5	CSASSFGVQETQYF
NA	15	TRBV5-1	NA	TRBJ2-1	CASSSFRGIYNEQFF
many	13	TRBV12-3/TRBV12-4	NA	TRBJ2-1	CASSGGPNNEQFF
many	14	TRBV18	TRBD1	TRBJ2-1	CASSPNQGAEEQFF
few	17	TRBV5-1	TRBD2	TRBJ2-5	CASSLRLAEGLQETQYF
few	13	TRBV6-2/TRBV6-3	NA	TRBJ2-2	CASIESSRRELFF
NA	16	TRBV18	TRBD1	TRBJ1-3	CASSPWDSLSGNTIYF
many	16	TRBV5-1	NA	TRBJ2-2	CASSLALSGTTGELFF
few	17	TRBV28	NA	TRBJ2-3	CASTTPSAGRVRDTQYF
NA	15	TRBV11-2	NA	TRBJ2-3	CASGWTPTSPDTQYF
NA	16	TRBV3-1	NA	TRBJ1-1	CASTNRGGGFSNGAFF
few	13	TRBV9	NA	TRBJ1-4	CASSVGSYEKLFF
few	14	TRBV20-1	NA	TRBJ2-3	CSARGRISTDTQYF
NA	15	TRBV18	TRBD1	TRBJ2-7	CASSPGQGIIYEQYF
NA	15	TRBV5-1	NA	TRBJ2-1	CASTLVRDGNNEQFF
NA	15	TRBV6-2/TRBV6-3	NA	TRBJ2-4	CASSGGGSTKNIQYF
NA	14	TRBV29-1	NA	TRBJ1-1	CSVGDTIMNTEAFF
NA	17	TRBV7-2	NA	TRBJ2-1	CASSLARASKLYNEQFF
NA	10	TRBV28	NA	TRBJ1-1	CASAHTEAFF
many	14	TRBV5-1	NA	TRBJ2-3	CASSTDANTDTQYF
NA	14	TRBV28	TRBD1	TRBJ1-1	CASSPDRARTEAFF
NA	15	TRBV5-6	TRBD2	TRBJ2-2	CASSLYAGETGELFF
NA	15	TRBV30	NA	TRBJ2-3	CAWSWAAESTDTQYF
NA	13	TRBV30	NA	TRBJ2-2	CAFGRENTGELFF
NA	16	TRBV20-1	NA	TRBJ1-5	CSAEPVDRGGSQPQHF
NA	14	TRBV7-3	NA	TRBJ2-2	CASSAATNTGELFF
few	14	TRBV2	NA	TRBJ2-1	CASSERRLTNEQFF
NA	15	TRBV3-1	TRBD2	TRBJ2-1	CASRRELAGGNEQFF
NA	13	TRBV5-1	NA	TRBJ2-3	CASSGGTPDTQYF
NA	16	TRBV18	NA	TRBJ1-5	CASSPSGGISNQPQHF
NA	16	TRBV20-1	NA	TRBJ2-2	CSASKLMPLGTGELFF
NA	11	TRBV20-1	NA	TRBJ1-5	CSPLMGGAQHF